This T cell receptor beta chain is drawn from a study of cytomegalovirus exposure and HLA in healthy donors. Across the study: In a previous analysis, 110 million or so unique TCR beta sequences were found from some 200 million T cells. Findings of the study overall: The records held CMV serostatus as the only immune exposure information. A list of 150 or so TCR beta chains associated with cytomegalovirus was given. Generally TCR sequences proved uncommon, though certain public TCRs appeared in numerous donors.

The study ran its PCR with 60 Vbeta and 13 Jbeta primers. Measured with immunoSEQ multiplex PCR; TCRdb has only the in-frame clones, and not every one. The table includes roughly 120,000 clones, 70% to 85% detected once. As to this clone: The antigen remains unidentified.

V was clipped by 4 bases and J by 4 bases; unmatched bases: 2. CDR3 length: 12 residues. Germline lookup yields CDR1 SQVTM and CDR2 ANQGSEA. The receptor was isolated from a woman aged 18-29 years in good health and CMV-seronegative. The chain carries TRBV29-1 and TRBJ1-1, with 8 positions matching TRBD1. Sequencing was carried out using PBMCs. The CDR3 protein is CSVGTGGTEAFF. CDR3 DNA sequence: TGCAGCGTTGGTACAGGGGGCACTGAAGCTTTCTTT.